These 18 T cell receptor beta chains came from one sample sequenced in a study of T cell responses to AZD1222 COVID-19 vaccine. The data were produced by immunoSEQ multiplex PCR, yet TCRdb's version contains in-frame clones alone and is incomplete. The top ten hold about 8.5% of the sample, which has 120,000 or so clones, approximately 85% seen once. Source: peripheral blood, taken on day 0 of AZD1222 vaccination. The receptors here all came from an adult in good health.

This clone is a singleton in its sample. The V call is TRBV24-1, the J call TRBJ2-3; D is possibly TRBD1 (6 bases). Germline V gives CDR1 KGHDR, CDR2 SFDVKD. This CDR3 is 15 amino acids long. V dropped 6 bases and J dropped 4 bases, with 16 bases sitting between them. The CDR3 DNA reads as TGTGCCACCAGTCTGACAGGCCGATCTTCAGATACGCAGTATTTT. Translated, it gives CATSLTGRSSDTQYF.

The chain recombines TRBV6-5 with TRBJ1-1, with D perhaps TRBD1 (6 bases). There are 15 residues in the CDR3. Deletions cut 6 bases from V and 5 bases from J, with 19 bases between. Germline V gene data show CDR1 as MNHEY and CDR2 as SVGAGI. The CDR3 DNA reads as TGTGCCAGCAGCCAGCCCAGGGGAGTTCAAACTGAAGCTTTCTTT. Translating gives CASSQPRGVQTEAFF.

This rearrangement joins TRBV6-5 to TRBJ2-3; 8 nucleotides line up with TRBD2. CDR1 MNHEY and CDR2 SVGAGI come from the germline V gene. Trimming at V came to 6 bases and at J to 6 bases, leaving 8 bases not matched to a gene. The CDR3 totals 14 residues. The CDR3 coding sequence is TGTGCCAGCAGCTCCGGGAGGGTTAGGGATACGCAGTATTTT. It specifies CASSSGRVRDTQYF.

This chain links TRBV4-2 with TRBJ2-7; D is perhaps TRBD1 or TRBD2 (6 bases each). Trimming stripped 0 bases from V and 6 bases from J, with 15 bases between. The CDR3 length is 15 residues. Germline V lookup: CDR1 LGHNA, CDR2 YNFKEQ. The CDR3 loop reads CASSQDGRGGSEQYF. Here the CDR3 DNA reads TGTGCCAGCAGCCAAGACGGCAGGGGAGGAAGCGAGCAGTACTTC.

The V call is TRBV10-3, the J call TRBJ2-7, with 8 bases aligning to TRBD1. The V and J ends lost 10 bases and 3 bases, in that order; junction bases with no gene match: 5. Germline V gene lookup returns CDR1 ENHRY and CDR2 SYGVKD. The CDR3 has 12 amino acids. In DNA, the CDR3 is TGTGCCACCTGGACAGGGAGCTACGAGCAGTACTTC. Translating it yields CATWTGSYEQYF.

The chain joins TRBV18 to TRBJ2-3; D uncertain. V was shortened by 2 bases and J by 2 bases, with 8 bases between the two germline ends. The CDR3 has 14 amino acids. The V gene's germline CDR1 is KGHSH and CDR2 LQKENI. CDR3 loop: CASSPGSYTDTQYF. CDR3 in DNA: TGTGCCAGCTCACCAGGCAGCTACACAGATACGCAGTATTTT.

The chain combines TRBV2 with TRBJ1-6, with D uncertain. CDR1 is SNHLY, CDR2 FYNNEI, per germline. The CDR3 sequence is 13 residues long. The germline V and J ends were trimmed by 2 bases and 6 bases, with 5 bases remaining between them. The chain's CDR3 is CASSETSNSPLHF. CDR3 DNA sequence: TGTGCCAGCAGTGAAACCTCTAATTCACCCCTCCACTTT.

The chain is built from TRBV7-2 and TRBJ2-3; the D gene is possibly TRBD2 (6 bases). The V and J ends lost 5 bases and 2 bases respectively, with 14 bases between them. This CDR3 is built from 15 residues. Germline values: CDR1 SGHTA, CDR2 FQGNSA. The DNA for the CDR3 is TGTGCCAGCAGCCCGGACTACCTGAACACAGATACGCAGTATTTT. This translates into CASSPDYLNTDTQYF.

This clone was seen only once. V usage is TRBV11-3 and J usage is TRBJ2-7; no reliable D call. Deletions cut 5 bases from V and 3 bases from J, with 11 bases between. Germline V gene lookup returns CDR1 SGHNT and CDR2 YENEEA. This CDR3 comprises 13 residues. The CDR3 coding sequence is TGTGCCAGCAGCCCCTACCCAAACTACGAGCAGTACTTC. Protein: CASSPYPNYEQYF.

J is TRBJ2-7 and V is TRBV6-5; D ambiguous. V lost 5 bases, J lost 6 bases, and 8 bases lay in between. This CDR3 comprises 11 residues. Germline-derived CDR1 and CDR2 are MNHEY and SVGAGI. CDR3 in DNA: TGTGCCAGCAGTACGGATTTCGAGCAGTACTTC. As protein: CASSTDFEQYF.

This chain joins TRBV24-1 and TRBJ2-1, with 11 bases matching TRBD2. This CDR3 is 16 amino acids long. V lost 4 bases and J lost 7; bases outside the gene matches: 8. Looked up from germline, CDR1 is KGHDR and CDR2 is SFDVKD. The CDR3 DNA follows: TGTGCCACCAGTGACCCCGCTAGCGGGAGGAAGAATGAGCAGTTCTTC. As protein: CATSDPASGRKNEQFF.

The CDR3 region has the DNA TGTGCCAGCAGCTTTAATAGCGGGACTGCGACCGGGGAGCTGTTTTTT. It specifies CASSFNSGTATGELFF. V and J are TRBV11-1 and TRBJ2-2, with 8 bases matching TRBD2. Germline CDR1 and CDR2: SGHAT and FQDESV (reference sequence). The CDR3 is 16 amino acids. The V segment lost 3 bases and the J segment 5 bases; nucleotides outside the gene matches: 8.

The CDR3 region is CASSPPQTGTGSRYEQYF. CDR3 coding DNA: TGTGCCAGCAGCCCCCCGCAAACCGGGACAGGGTCTAGGTACGAGCAGTACTTC. The J gene is TRBJ2-7, the V gene TRBV28, with 9 bases matching TRBD1. The CDR3 totals 18 residues. The V segment lost 6 bases and the J segment 4 bases; nucleotides outside the gene matches: 19. CDR1 and CDR2 from the germline V gene are MDHEN and SYDVKM.

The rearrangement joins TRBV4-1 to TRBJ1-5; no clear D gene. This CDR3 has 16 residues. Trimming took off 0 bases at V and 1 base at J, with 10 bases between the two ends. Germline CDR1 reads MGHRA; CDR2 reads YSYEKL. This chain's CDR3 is CASSQEATQSNQPQHF. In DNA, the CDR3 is TGCGCCAGCAGCCAAGAGGCCACCCAGAGCAATCAGCCCCAGCATTTT.

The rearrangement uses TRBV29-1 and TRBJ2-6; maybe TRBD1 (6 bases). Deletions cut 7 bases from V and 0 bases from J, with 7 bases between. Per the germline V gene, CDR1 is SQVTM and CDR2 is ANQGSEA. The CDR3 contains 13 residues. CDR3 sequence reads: CSARGSGANVLTF. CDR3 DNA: TGCAGCGCCAGGGGCTCTGGGGCCAACGTCCTGACTTTC.

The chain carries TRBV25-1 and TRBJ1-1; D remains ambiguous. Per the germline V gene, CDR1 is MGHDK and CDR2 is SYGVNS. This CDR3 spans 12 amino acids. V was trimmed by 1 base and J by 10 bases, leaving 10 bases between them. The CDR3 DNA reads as TGTGCCAGCAGTGAATGGTCGGGCTCAGCTTTCTTT. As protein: CASSEWSGSAFF.

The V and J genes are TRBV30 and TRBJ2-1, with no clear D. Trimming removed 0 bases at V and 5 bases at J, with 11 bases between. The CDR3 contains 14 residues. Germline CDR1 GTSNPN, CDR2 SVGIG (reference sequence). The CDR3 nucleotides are TGTGCCTGGAGTGTATCCACAGTCAACAATGAGCAGTTCTTC. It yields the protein CAWSVSTVNNEQFF.

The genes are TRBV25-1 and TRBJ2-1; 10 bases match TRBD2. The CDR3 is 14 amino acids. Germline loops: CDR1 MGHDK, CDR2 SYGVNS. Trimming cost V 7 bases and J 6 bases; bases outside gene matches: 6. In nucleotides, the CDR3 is TGTGCCAGCACCGGGAGCGGGGGGGCCAATGAGCAGTTCTTC. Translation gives CASTGSGGANEQFF.